This T cell receptor (beta chain) was captured by sequencing in a study of regulatory T cells in long-lasting Graves disease. In this sample, this clonotype turned up many times. CDR1 SGHNT and CDR2 YYREEE come from the germline V gene (reference sequence). There are 16 residues in the CDR3. V lost 0 bases and J 3 bases, leaving 15 bases between the germline ends. Arm-PCR of CDR3 regions and iRepertoire HTBI primers were the basis on which TCR beta libraries were built. TCRdb itself ran the multiplex PCR reads through MiXCR, one entry per CDR3 protein. The data show 350,000 to 450,000 distinct CDR3 sequences, 15% seen once. Sample time point: newly diagnosed GD, antithyroid drugs for less than 3 months. The TCR library used RNA extracted from PBMCs. These sequences were also reported in another study, on T cells in Graves' hyperthyroidism and ophthalmopathy.

This rearrangement joins TRBV5-4 to TRBJ2-5, with D unresolved. The TCR comes from a woman aged 35 to 49 with Graves disease. The specimen comprised peripheral blood mononuclear cells (PBMCs), sampled at new diagnosis, from a patient treated with antithyroid drugs. In DNA, the CDR3 is TGTGCCAGCAGCTTGGAGGCAGCCCGGGCCAAAGAGACCCAGTACTTC. Translated: CASSLEAARAKETQYF.